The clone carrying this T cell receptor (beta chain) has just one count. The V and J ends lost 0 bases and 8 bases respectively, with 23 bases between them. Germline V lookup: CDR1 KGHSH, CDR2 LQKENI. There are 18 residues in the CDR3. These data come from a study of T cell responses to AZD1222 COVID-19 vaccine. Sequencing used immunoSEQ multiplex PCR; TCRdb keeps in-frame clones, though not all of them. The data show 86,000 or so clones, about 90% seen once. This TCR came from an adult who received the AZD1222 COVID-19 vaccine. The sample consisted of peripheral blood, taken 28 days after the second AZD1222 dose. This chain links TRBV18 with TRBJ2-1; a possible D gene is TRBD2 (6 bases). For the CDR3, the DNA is TGTGCCAGCTCACCACCGGTGGTCGGCGGGATAATTACCGATGAGCAGTTCTTC. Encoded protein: CASSPPVVGGIITDEQFF.